This T cell receptor beta chain was recovered during a study of blood T cells in healthy people across ages. Study results and caveats: Donor CMV infection status was unknown, possibly confounding age-related changes in expanded clonotypes. Unsorted PBMCs prevented conclusive naive versus antigen-experienced comparison.

It was with a sample-barcoded 5' primer and a J-beta primer mix that a second PCR of roughly 7 to 12 cycles was run. The authors tagged each cDNA molecule using a template-switch adaptor with 12 random nucleotides. TCRdb redid the calling of the 5' RACE reads with MiXCR, one entry per CDR3 protein. Among over 600,000 distinct CDR3 sequences, about 21% were seen once, and the ten largest hold roughly 3.7%. This CDR3 has 16 amino acids. V gave up 2 bases and J gave up 7 bases, with 18 bases separating them. Germline CDR1 MDHEN, CDR2 SYDVKM. To note about this clonotype: Its specificity is unknown.

The total RNA that was extracted per sample amounted to at least 5 micrograms. This clonotype was sampled from a man between 65 and 85 years old in good health. The sequencing input was blood. The V call is TRBV28, the J call TRBJ1-5, with D perhaps TRBD1 (6 bases). CDR3 nucleotide sequence: TGTGCCAGCAGTTTAGCTGGGAAGGGGGAAGGGCAGCCCCAGCATTTT. Translating it yields CASSLAGKGEGQPQHF. The full variable domain, completed using reference TRBV28 and TRBJ1-5, is DVKVTQSSRYLVKRTGEKVFLECVQDMDHENMFWYRQDPGLGLRLIYFSYDVKMKEKGDIPEGYSVSREKKERFSLILESASTNQTSMYLCASSLAGKGEGQPQHFGDGTRLSIL.